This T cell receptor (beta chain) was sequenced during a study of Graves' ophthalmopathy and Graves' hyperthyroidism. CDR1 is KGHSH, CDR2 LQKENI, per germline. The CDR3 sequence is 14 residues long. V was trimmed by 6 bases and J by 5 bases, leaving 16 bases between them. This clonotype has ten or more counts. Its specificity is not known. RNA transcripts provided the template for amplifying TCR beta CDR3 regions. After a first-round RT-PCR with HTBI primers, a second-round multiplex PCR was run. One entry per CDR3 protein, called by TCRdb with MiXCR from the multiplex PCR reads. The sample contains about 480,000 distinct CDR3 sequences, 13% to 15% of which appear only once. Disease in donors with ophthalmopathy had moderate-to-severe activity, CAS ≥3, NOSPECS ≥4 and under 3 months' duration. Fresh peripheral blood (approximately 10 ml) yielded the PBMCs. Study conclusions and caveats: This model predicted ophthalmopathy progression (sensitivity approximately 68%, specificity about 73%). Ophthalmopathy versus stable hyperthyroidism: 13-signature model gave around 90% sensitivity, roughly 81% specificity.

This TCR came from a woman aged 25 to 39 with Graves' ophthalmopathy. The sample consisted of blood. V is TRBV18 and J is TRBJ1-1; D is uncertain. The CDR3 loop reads CASSLLIEGTEAFF. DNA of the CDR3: TGTGCCAGCTCGCTTCTTATCGAGGGAACTGAAGCTTTCTTT.